A single sample is the source of the 16 T cell receptor beta chains below, sequenced in a study of cytomegalovirus exposure and HLA in healthy donors. The PCR employed 60 Vbeta primers together with 13 Jbeta primers. Method: immunoSEQ multiplex PCR; TCRdb's copy keeps in-frame clones and lacks some. The sample lists about 130,000 clones, approximately 74% occurring once. The sequenced sample was PBMCs. These receptors were collected from a male donor in good health and CMV-seronegative.

The CDR3 loop is CASSEGAGDYGYTF. As DNA, the CDR3 is TGTGCCAGCAGCGAAGGGGCCGGAGACTATGGCTACACCTTC. The V call is TRBV9, the J call TRBJ1-2, with TRBD1 as a possible D gene (5 bases). The CDR3 is 14 residues long. The V end lost 3 bases, the J end lost 3 bases, and 12 bases lay between the germline ends. Per germline, CDR1 SGDLS and CDR2 YYNGEE.

This clone has only a few counts. This chain uses TRBV6-6 with TRBJ1-2, with D perhaps matching TRBD1 (5 bases). CDR1 and CDR2 (germline): MNHNY, SVGAGI (reference sequence). This CDR3 has 11 residues. The V gene lost 6 bases and the J gene lost 6 bases, with 8 bases spanning the gap. CDR3 DNA: TGTGCCAGCAGCCTGACAGATGGCTACACCTTC. Translation gives CASSLTDGYTF.

V usage is TRBV5-4 and J usage is TRBJ2-5; tentatively, D is TRBD2 (5 bases). The CDR3 loop spans 13 amino acids. CDR1 and CDR2 (germline): SGHNT, YYREEE (reference sequence). V lost 4 bases to trimming and J lost 2 bases, with 9 bases between them. The CDR3 sequence is CASSTPGQETQYF. The CDR3 bases are TGTGCCAGCAGCACTCCGGGGCAAGAGACCCAGTACTTC.

The V and J genes are TRBV18 and TRBJ2-3; 7 bases are shared with TRBD2. The length of the CDR3 is 15 residues. Germline CDR1 and CDR2: KGHSH and LQKENI. V shed 6 bases and J 0 bases; nucleotides not matched to a gene: 6. For the CDR3, the DNA is TGTGCCAGCTCTGTGGGACTAACTAGCACAGATACGCAGTATTTT. Its protein product is CASSVGLTSTDTQYF.

The chain employs TRBV11-2 and TRBJ2-3; D perhaps matches TRBD2 (7 bases). V was cut by 1 base and J by 4 bases, with 15 bases left in between. This CDR3 is built from 16 residues. Germline CDR1 SGHAT, CDR2 FQNNGV. The CDR3 coding sequence is TGTGCCAGCAGCTTAGGGGGTGGGGGGGCCTCAGATACGCAGTATTTT. As protein: CASSLGGGGASDTQYF.

This chain uses TRBV2 with TRBJ1-4, with D possibly matching TRBD1 (6 bases). Per the germline V gene, CDR1 is SNHLY and CDR2 is FYNNEI. V was clipped by 6 bases and J by 0 bases, with 20 bases between them. CDR3 size: 18 residues. The CDR3 DNA reads as TGTGCCAGCAGGGGGGCCGCCCGACGACCTTCAACTAATGAAAAACTGTTTTTT. Translation: CASRGAARRPSTNEKLFF.

The table lists this clone with a count of one. This rearrangement joins TRBV5-1 to TRBJ2-3; the D gene is possibly TRBD1 (5 bases). Germline loops: CDR1 SGHRS, CDR2 YFSETQ. V gave up 1 base and J gave up 2 bases, with 14 bases separating them. The CDR3 covers 16 residues. CDR3 DNA: TGCGCCAGCAGCTTGAGGAAAGGGGTAGCCACAGATACGCAGTATTTT. It specifies CASSLRKGVATDTQYF.

This sequence joins TRBV5-4 and TRBJ2-4; D possibly corresponds to TRBD2 (6 bases). The CDR3 is made up of 15 amino acids. V dropped 4 bases and J dropped 3 bases, with 14 bases sitting between them. Germline V gives CDR1 SGHNT, CDR2 YYREEE (reference sequence). CDR3 nucleotide sequence: TGTGCCAGCAGCCCCGGCGCCGGGGGCAAAAACATTCAGTACTTC. It encodes CASSPGAGGKNIQYF.

With regard to this clone: The CDR3 does not end in the conserved phenylalanine or tryptophan, so this is likely a read error. It is unclear where the CDR3 begins or ends on the DNA, so no DNA is shown, and the CDR3 is as TCRdb lists it. V usage is TRBV10-3 and J usage is TRBJ2-7; TRBD2 is the table's D call and was not checked against the DNA. CDR1 is ENHRY, CDR2 SYGVKD, per germline. The CDR3 region is 16 residues in length, termini included. The CDR3 protein is CAITEGSWREAQSFEN.

The chain uses TRBV19 and TRBJ2-2; 12 nucleotides match TRBD2. The germline V gene encodes CDR1 LNHDA and CDR2 SQIVND (reference sequence). J gave up 7 bases and V 7 bases, and 1 base lay outside the gene matches. The length of the CDR3 is 13 residues. DNA for the CDR3: TGTGCCAGTACTAGCGGGAGGGTCGGGGAGCTGTTTTTT. Protein product: CASTSGRVGELFF.

The gene calls are TRBV19 and TRBJ1-6, with 8 bases matching TRBD1. The CDR3 length is 21 residues. J gave up 4 bases and V 7 bases, and 24 bases lay outside the gene matches. CDR1 is LNHDA and CDR2 is SQIVND in the germline V gene (reference sequence). CDR3 in DNA: TGTGCCAGTACCTGCCCGGGACAGGTCCCGACCCGCCACCCGTATAATTCACCCCTCCACTTT. Encoded protein: CASTCPGQVPTRHPYNSPLHF. Full variable domain (rest looked up from reference TRBV19 and TRBJ1-6): DGGITQSPKYLFRKEGQNVTLSCEQNLNHDAMYWYRQDPGQGLRLIYYSQIVNDFQKGDIAEGYSVSREKKESFPLTVTSAQKNPTAFYLCASTCPGQVPTRHPYNSPLHFGNGTRLTVT.

The V call is TRBV7-8, the J call TRBJ2-2; D perhaps matches TRBD1 (5 bases). Trimming removed 8 bases from V and 2 bases from J, with 12 bases in between. This CDR3 is 14 amino acids long. Germline CDR1 reads SGHVS; CDR2 reads FQNEAQ. As DNA, the CDR3 is TGTGCCAGCGGCGGCGGACACAACACCGGGGAGCTGTTTTTT. It specifies CASGGGHNTGELFF.

The chain uses TRBV7-2 and TRBJ1-2, with 9 bases fitting TRBD1. V lost 5 bases to trimming and J lost 5 bases; unmatched junction nucleotides: 15. CDR3 length equals 17 residues. Germline lookup yields CDR1 SGHTA and CDR2 FQGNSA. CDR3 sequence reads: CASSPSGTGRFGYGYTF. The CDR3 DNA reads TGTGCCAGCAGCCCATCCGGGACAGGGAGATTCGGTTATGGCTACACCTTC.

The rearrangement links TRBV9 to TRBJ2-7; D is perhaps TRBD1 (6 bases). The germline CDR1 and CDR2 sequences are SGDLS and YYNGEE. This CDR3 region has 15 residues. Trimming took 0 bases from V and 3 from J, leaving 13 bases between them. In DNA form, the CDR3 reads TGTGCCAGCAGCGTAGGCCCAGGGGTGAACTACGAGCAGTACTTC. Protein: CASSVGPGVNYEQYF.

This chain joins TRBV5-8 and TRBJ1-5; a possible D gene is TRBD1 (6 bases). V was trimmed by 4 bases and J by 9 bases, leaving 23 bases between them. The CDR3 covers 16 residues. Germline assignment: CDR1 SGHTS and CDR2 YDEGEE. The CDR3 nucleotides are TGTGCCAGCAGCATAACTACCTTCAGGGGCCGGGCGCCCCAGCATTTT. Protein: CASSITTFRGRAPQHF.

A word on this clone: This same CDR3 is encoded by further DNA sequences in the sample. This chain links TRBV4-1 with TRBJ2-1, with 7 bases fitting TRBD1. The CDR3 consists of 15 residues. Germline CDR1 and CDR2: MGHRA and YSYEKL. V gave up 1 base and J gave up 2 bases; unmatched junction bases: 2. For the CDR3, the DNA is TGCGCCAGCAGCCAAGGAGGGACAGCCTACAATGAGCAGTTCTTC. This sequence encodes CASSQGGTAYNEQFF.